One sample yielded the 2 T cell receptor beta chains listed below, sequenced in a study of T cell repertoires in cytomegalovirus infection. TCRdb re-called the reads through MiXCR, storing one row per CDR3 protein. The data hold under 850,000 distinct CDR3 sequences, with about a third observed a single time. Sequenced material: PBMCs. The receptors come from a human donor in good health (CMV status not recorded). Some clones in this sample may be carry-over from other donors' samples.

The chain has TRBV7-9 and TRBJ2-7; a weak D match, TRBD2 (5 bases). Trimming removed 4 bases at V and 10 bases at J, with 11 bases between. The CDR3 spans 11 residues. Per germline, CDR1 SEHNR and CDR2 FQNEAQ (reference sequence). CDR3 protein: CASSSDGVQYF. As DNA, the CDR3 is TGTGCCAGCAGCTCCGACGGGGTACAGTACTTC.

This clonotype was observed many times. The V call is TRBV6-1, the J call TRBJ1-4, with D unclear. Trimming left V 6 bases short and J 4 bases short, with 18 bases between. This CDR3 has 16 residues. The germline V gene encodes CDR1 MNHNS and CDR2 SASEGT. The CDR3 coding sequence is TGTGCCAGCAGCCTGGGCGGACCCCAGAATAATGAAAAACTGTTTTTT. It is translated as CASSLGGPQNNEKLFF.